The next 8 T cell receptor beta chains were all read from a single sample in a study of shared clonotypes between healthy human individuals. Clones were read by immunoSEQ multiplex PCR, and TCRdb kept only the in-frame ones, dropping some. In the table there are some 500,000 clones, less than 96% of which are singletons. The material sequenced was naive CD4+ T cells sorted from blood. The subset denotes: CD45RA+ positively selected. These receptors all come from a woman in her 30s in good health.

V is TRBV29-1 and J is TRBJ1-5, with D possibly matching TRBD1 (5 bases). The CDR3 loop spans 13 amino acids. V lost 6 bases, J lost 1 base, and 10 bases lay in between. In germline, CDR1 is SQVTM, CDR2 ANQGSEA. The CDR3: CSVKTESNQPQHF. The CDR3 nucleotides read TGCAGCGTAAAGACAGAGAGCAATCAGCCCCAGCATTTT.

The rearrangement links TRBV5-4 to TRBJ1-2; no firm D call. CDR1 SGHNT and CDR2 YYREEE come from the germline V gene (reference sequence). The CDR3 is made up of 15 amino acids. V shed 3 bases and J shed 10 bases, with 22 bases lying between them. CDR3 bases: TGTGCCAGCAGCTCCCCCCCAAGCGGAACCTGGGACTACACCTTC. It encodes CASSSPPSGTWDYTF.

V usage is TRBV7-3 and J usage is TRBJ2-7, with a possible D match to TRBD1 (5 bases). The CDR3 loop spans 17 amino acids. Germline loops: CDR1 SGHTA, CDR2 FQGTGA. Trimming removed 1 base from V and 2 bases from J, with 18 bases in between. The CDR3 region is CASSLIPRPGSTYEQYF. The CDR3, as DNA: TGTGCCAGCAGCTTAATCCCTCGGCCAGGGTCTACCTACGAGCAGTACTTC.

The sample holds one count of this clone. The V and J genes are TRBV6-5 and TRBJ2-7; tentatively, D is TRBD1 (5 bases). This CDR3 has 15 amino acids. Trimming cost V 0 bases and J 1 base, with 10 bases left between them. Germline V gene sequence: CDR1 MNHEY, CDR2 SVGAGI. The CDR3 protein is CASSYSYRHSYEQYF. The CDR3 nucleotides read TGTGCCAGCAGTTACTCGTACAGGCATTCCTACGAGCAGTACTTC.

The gene calls are TRBV30 and TRBJ2-2; 9 bases map to TRBD1. The CDR3 has 12 residues. Germline loops: CDR1 GTSNPN, CDR2 SVGIG (reference sequence). V dropped 8 bases and J dropped 9; count of bases not matched to a gene: 7. The CDR3 nucleotides read TGTGCCCGCCGGGACAGGGAACGGGAGCTGTTTTTT. It is translated as CARRDRERELFF.

This rearrangement joins TRBV6-5 to TRBJ2-7; 8 nucleotides line up with TRBD1. V lost 2 bases, J lost 6 bases, and 6 bases stayed unmatched. The CDR3 runs to 14 residues. Germline V gene sequence: CDR1 MNHEY, CDR2 SVGAGI. The CDR3 loop reads CASSYGQGSSEQYF. DNA of the CDR3: TGTGCCAGCAGTTACGGACAGGGCTCCAGCGAGCAGTACTTC.

Only one count was recorded for this clone. The CDR3 DNA follows: TGCGCCAGCAGCCGAAGGGTCAGGGGAGCCGACACTAAACTTAACTATGGCTACACCTTC. As protein: CASSRRVRGADTKLNYGYTF. This chain uses TRBV4-1 with TRBJ1-2; tentative D call: TRBD1 (6 bases). Germline V gives CDR1 MGHRA, CDR2 YSYEKL. The germline V and J ends were trimmed by 4 bases and 1 base, with 28 bases remaining between them. The CDR3 consists of 20 residues.

The J gene is TRBJ2-1, the V gene TRBV10-3; TRBD2 agrees at 16 bases. Germline V gene sequence: CDR1 ENHRY, CDR2 SYGVKD. J gave up 8 bases and V 8 bases, and 3 bases lay outside the gene matches. The CDR3 has 14 residues. CDR3 protein: CAIGTSGRVDEQFF. CDR3 coding DNA: TGTGCCATCGGGACTAGCGGGAGGGTCGATGAGCAGTTCTTC.